What follows are 8 T cell receptor beta chains derived from one specimen sequenced in a study of OX40 agonist ivuxolimab in advanced cancers. Clones were read by immunoSEQ multiplex PCR, and TCRdb kept only the in-frame ones, dropping some. The repertoire includes 100,000 or so clones, approximately 84% of them detected once, and about 1.9% sits in the top ten. The material sequenced was CD4+ or CD8+ T cells sorted from blood, taken in a trial of the OX40 agonist ivuxolimab. The source of these receptors is an adult with an advanced solid tumor such as melanoma, head and neck, liver or kidney cancer.

The genes are TRBV2 and TRBJ1-1; TRBD1 aligns across 8 bases. The CDR3 is 16 residues long. CDR1 and CDR2 from the germline V gene are SNHLY and FYNNEI. V shed 6 bases and J 4 bases; nucleotides not matched to a gene: 13. The CDR3 protein is CASRRGRGLGGTEAFF. For the CDR3, the DNA is TGTGCCAGCAGGCGGGGCAGGGGGCTGGGAGGCACTGAAGCTTTCTTT.

This chain links TRBV28 with TRBJ2-4; 8 bases map to TRBD2. The length of the CDR3 is 15 residues. V was clipped by 6 bases and J by 0 bases; unmatched bases: 4. Per the germline V gene, CDR1 is MDHEN and CDR2 is SYDVKM. Here the CDR3 reads CASSPTSGAKNIQYF. The DNA of the CDR3 is TGTGCCAGCAGCCCAACTAGCGGAGCCAAAAACATTCAGTACTTC.

This rearrangement joins TRBV30 to TRBJ2-3; D is possibly TRBD1 (5 bases). Per the germline V gene, CDR1 is GTSNPN and CDR2 is SVGIG (reference sequence). CDR3 size: 14 residues. V shed 0 bases and J shed 1 base, with 8 bases lying between them. Written as DNA, the CDR3 is TGTGCCTGGAGTGTGAAAGGGGGCACAGATACGCAGTATTTT. This translates into CAWSVKGGTDTQYF.

The chain uses TRBV7-6 and TRBJ2-2; no definite D call. Germline CDR1 is SGHVS and CDR2 is FNYEAQ. The V and J ends lost 2 bases and 7 bases respectively, with 14 bases between them. The CDR3 runs to 15 residues. The CDR3 sequence is CASSLRTARDGELFF. CDR3 bases: TGTGCCAGCAGCTTAAGGACCGCAAGGGACGGGGAGCTGTTTTTT.

The chain has TRBV18 and TRBJ2-3; weak D call: TRBD1 (6 bases). This CDR3 comprises 17 residues. Germline V gives CDR1 KGHSH, CDR2 LQKENI. Trimming removed 5 bases at V and 0 bases at J, with 18 bases between. Here the CDR3 DNA reads TGTGCCAGCTCAACAATCTTTACAGGGACCAGCACAGATACGCAGTATTTT. This encodes CASSTIFTGTSTDTQYF. The whole variable domain, filled in from reference TRBV18 and TRBJ2-3, reads NAGVMQNPRHLVRRRGQEARLRCSPMKGHSHVYWYRQLPEEGLKFMVYLQKENIIDESGMPKERFSAEFPKEGPSILRIQQVVRGDSAAYFCASSTIFTGTSTDTQYFGPGTRLTVL.

The V call is TRBV27, the J call TRBJ2-7; 8 nucleotides line up with TRBD2. The CDR3 has 14 residues. With 6 bases clipped from V and 4 bases from J, the junction kept 8 bases outside the gene matches. CDR1 is MNHEY and CDR2 is SMNVEV in the germline V gene (reference sequence). CDR3 residues: CASSRSAGGYEQYF. The CDR3, as DNA: TGTGCCAGCAGCCGCTCGGCGGGAGGTTACGAGCAGTACTTC.

The chain combines TRBV11-3 with TRBJ2-2; 10 positions match TRBD2. CDR1 and CDR2 (germline): SGHNT, YENEEA. This CDR3 is built from 18 residues. The V segment lost 5 bases and the J segment 5 bases; nucleotides outside the gene matches: 14. The CDR3, as DNA: TGTGCCAGCAGCCTTAGCGGGAGGCCGGATATGGGGACCGGGGAGCTGTTTTTT. It yields the protein CASSLSGRPDMGTGELFF.

V is TRBV2 and J is TRBJ1-4; TRBD1 matches 8 bases. The CDR3 runs to 14 residues. CDR1 is SNHLY and CDR2 is FYNNEI in the germline V gene. V shed 6 bases, J shed 3 bases, and the junction held 3 bases outside the gene matches. Here the CDR3 DNA reads TGTGCCAGCAGGGACAGGGAATCTAATGAAAAACTGTTTTTT. It specifies CASRDRESNEKLFF.